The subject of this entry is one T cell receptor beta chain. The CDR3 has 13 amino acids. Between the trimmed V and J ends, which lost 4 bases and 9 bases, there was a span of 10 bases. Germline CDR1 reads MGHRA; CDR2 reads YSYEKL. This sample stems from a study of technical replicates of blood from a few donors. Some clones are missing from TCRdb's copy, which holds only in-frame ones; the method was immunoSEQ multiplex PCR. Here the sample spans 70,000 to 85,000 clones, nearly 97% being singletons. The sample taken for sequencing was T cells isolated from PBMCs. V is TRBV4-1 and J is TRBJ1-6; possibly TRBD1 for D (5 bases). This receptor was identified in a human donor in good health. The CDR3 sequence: CASSPVGGSPLHF. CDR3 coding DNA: TGCGCCAGCAGCCCCGTCGGGGGTTCACCCCTCCACTTT.